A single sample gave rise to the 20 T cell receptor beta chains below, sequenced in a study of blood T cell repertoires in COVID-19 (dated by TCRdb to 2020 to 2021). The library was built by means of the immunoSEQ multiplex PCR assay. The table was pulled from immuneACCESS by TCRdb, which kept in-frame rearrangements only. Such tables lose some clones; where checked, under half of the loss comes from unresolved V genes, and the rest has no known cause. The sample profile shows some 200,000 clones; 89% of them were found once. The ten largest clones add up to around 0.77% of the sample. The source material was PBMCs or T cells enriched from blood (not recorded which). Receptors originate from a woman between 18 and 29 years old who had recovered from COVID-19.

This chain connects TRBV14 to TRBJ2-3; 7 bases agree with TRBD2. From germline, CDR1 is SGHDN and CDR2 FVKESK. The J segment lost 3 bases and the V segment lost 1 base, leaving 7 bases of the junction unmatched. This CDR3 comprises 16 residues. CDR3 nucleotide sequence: TGTGCCAGCAGCCAAGCCCTTTTGGGGGGGACAGATACGCAGTATTTT. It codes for CASSQALLGGTDTQYF.

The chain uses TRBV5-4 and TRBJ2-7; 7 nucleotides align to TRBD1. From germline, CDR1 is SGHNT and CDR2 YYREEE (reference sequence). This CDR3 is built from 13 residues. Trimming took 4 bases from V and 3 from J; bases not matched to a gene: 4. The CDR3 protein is CASSPRDSYEQYF. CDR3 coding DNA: TGTGCCAGCAGCCCCCGGGACAGCTACGAGCAGTACTTC.

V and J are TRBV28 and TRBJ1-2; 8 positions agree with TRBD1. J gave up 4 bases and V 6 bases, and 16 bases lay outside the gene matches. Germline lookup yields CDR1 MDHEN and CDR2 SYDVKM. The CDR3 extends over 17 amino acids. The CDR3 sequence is CASSPIPGQGVGYGYTF. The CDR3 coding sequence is TGTGCCAGCAGCCCTATACCCGGACAGGGCGTAGGCTATGGCTACACCTTC.

The CDR3 DNA reads as TGTGCCAGCAGTTTCCGGGACAGGGGAACTGAAGCTTTCTTT. Protein sequence: CASSFRDRGTEAFF. This rearrangement joins TRBV27 to TRBJ1-1, with 10 positions matching TRBD1. The CDR3 length is 14 residues. J was trimmed by 5 bases and V by 3 bases; bases with no gene match: 3. Germline V gene data show CDR1 as MNHEY and CDR2 as SMNVEV (reference sequence).

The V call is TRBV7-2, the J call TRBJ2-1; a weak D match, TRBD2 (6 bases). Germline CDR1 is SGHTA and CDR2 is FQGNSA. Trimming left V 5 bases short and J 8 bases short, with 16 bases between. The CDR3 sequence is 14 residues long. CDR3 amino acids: CASSTMGLADEQFF. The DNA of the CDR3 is TGTGCCAGCAGCACTATGGGACTGGCCGATGAGCAGTTCTTC.

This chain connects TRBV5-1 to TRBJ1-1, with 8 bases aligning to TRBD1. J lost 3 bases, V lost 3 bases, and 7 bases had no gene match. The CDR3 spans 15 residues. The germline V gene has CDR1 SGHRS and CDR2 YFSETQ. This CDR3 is CASSSRTGSDTEAFF. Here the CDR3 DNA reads TGCGCCAGCAGCTCCAGGACAGGGAGCGACACTGAAGCTTTCTTT.

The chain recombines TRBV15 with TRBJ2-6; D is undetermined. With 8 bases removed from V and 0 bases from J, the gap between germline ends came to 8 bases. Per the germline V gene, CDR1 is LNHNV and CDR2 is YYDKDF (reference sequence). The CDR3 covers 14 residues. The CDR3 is CATSRRSGANVLTF. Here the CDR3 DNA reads TGTGCCACCTCTAGGCGCTCTGGGGCCAACGTCCTGACTTTC.

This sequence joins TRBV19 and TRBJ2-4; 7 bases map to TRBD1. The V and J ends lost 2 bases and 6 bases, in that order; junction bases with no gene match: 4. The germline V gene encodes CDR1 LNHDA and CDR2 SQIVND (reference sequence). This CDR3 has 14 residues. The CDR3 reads CASSIRDRPNIQYF. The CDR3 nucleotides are TGTGCCAGTAGTATAAGGGACAGACCAAACATTCAGTACTTC.

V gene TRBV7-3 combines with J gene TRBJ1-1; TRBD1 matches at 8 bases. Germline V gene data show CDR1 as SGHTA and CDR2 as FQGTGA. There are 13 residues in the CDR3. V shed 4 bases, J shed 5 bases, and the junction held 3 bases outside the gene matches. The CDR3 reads CASSSDRGTEAFF. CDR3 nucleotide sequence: TGTGCCAGCAGCTCCGACAGGGGAACTGAAGCTTTCTTT.

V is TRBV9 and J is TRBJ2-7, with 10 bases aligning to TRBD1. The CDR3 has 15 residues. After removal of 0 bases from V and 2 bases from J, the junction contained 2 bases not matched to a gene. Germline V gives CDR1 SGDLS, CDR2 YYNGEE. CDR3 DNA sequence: TGTGCCAGCAGCGTAGCGACAGGGGGCCCCTACGAGCAGTACTTC. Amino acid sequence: CASSVATGGPYEQYF.

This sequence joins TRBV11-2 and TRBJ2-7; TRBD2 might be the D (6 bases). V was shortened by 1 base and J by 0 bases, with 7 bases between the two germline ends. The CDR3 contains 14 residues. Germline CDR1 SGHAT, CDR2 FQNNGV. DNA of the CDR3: TGTGCCAGCAGCTTAGGCGGGATCTCCTACGAGCAGTACTTC. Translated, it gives CASSLGGISYEQYF.

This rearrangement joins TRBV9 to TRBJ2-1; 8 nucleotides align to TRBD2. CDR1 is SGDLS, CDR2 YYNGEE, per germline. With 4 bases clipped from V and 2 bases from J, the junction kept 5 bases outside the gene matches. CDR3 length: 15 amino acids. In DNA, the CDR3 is TGTGCCAGCAGCCGTGATAGCGGGACCTACAATGAGCAGTTCTTC. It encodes CASSRDSGTYNEQFF.

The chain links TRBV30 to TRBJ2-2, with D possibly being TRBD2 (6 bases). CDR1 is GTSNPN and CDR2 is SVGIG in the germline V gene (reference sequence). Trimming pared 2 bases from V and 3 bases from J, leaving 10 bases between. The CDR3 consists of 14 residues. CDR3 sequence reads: CAWSRDFDTGELFF. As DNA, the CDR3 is TGTGCCTGGAGTCGGGACTTTGACACCGGGGAGCTGTTTTTT. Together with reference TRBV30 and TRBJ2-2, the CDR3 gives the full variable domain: SQTIHQWPATLVQPVGSPLSLECTVEGTSNPNLYWYRQAAGRGLQLLFYSVGIGQISSEVPQNLSASRPQDRQFILSSKKLLLSDSGFYLCAWSRDFDTGELFFGEGSRLTVL.

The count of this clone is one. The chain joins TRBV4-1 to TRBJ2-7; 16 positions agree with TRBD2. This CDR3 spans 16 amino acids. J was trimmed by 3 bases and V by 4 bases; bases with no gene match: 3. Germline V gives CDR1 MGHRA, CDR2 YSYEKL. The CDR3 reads CASSRGLAGGSYEQYF. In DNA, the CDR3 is TGCGCCAGCAGCCGGGGACTAGCGGGAGGGAGCTACGAGCAGTACTTC.

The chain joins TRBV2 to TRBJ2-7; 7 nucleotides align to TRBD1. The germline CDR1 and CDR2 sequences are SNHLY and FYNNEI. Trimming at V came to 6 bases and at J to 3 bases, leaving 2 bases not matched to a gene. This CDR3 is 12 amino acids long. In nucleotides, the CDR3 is TGTGCCAGCAGGGGACAGCTCTACGAGCAGTACTTC. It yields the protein CASRGQLYEQYF.

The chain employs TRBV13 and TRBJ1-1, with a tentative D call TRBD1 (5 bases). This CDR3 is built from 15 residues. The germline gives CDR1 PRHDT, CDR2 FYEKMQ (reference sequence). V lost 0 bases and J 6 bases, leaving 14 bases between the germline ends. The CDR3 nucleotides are TGTGCCAGCAGCTTAGGCCCAGGGCGCGCCGCTGAAGCTTTCTTT. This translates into CASSLGPGRAAEAFF.

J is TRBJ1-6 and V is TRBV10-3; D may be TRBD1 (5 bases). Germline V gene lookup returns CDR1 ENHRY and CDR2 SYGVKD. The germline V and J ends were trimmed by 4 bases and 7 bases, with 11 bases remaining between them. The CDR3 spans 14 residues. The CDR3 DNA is TGTGCCATCAGTGGCCGGGAGGGGAATTCACCCCTCCACTTT. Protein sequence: CAISGREGNSPLHF.

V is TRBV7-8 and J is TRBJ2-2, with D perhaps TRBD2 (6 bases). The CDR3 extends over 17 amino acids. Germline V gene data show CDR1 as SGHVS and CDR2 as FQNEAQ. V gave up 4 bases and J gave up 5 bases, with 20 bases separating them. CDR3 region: CASSWIAAGGNTGELFF. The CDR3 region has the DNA TGTGCCAGCAGCTGGATAGCGGCCGGAGGTAATACCGGGGAGCTGTTTTTT. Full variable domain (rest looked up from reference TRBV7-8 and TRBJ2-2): GAGVSQSPRYKVAKRGQDVALRCDPISGHVSLFWYQQALGQGPEFLTYFQNEAQLDKSGLPSDRFFAERPEGSVSTLKIQRTQQEDSAVYLCASSWIAAGGNTGELFFGEGSRLTVL.

CDR3 bases: TGTGCCAGCAACGGGACTAGCGGGGGGAGCTCCTACGAGCAGTACTTC. The encoded protein is CASNGTSGGSSYEQYF. This chain uses TRBV6-7 with TRBJ2-7, with TRBD2 matching 15 bases. TRBV6-7 qualifies as an ORF whose function is uncertain. The CDR3 contains 16 residues. Trimming at V came to 7 bases and at J to 0 bases, leaving 4 bases not matched to a gene.

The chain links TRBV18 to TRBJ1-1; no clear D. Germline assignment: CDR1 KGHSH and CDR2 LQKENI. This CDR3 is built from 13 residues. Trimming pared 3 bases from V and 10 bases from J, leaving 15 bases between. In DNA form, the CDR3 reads TGTGCCAGCTCACCTCAAGAGGGCACGGCAGCTTTCTTT. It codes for CASSPQEGTAAFF.